This T cell receptor (beta chain) is from a study of shared clonotypes between healthy human individuals. Trimming took 5 bases from V and 7 from J; bases not matched to a gene: 5. The CDR3 loop spans 14 amino acids. Looked up from germline, CDR1 is LNHDA and CDR2 is SQIVND (reference sequence). Researchers divided each subset's genomic DNA evenly across several immunoSEQ plates. Profiled with immunoSEQ multiplex PCR; TCRdb holds only in-frame clones, not every one. The sample comprises a few million clones, about 92% of which are singletons, and roughly 0.14% rests with the top ten. Comments on this clone: The same CDR3 also results from other DNA sequences found in this sample.

The V call is TRBV19, the J call TRBJ1-6; the match to TRBD1 covers 7 bases. Specimen: naive CD4+ T cells sorted from blood. Subset: CD45RA+ positively selected. The source of this sequence is a young man in good health. The CDR3 region is CASSLGRGNSPLHF. For the CDR3, the DNA is TGTGCCAGTAGTCTCGGCAGGGGGAATTCACCCCTCCACTTT.